This T cell receptor beta chain was captured by sequencing in a study of regulatory T cells in long-lasting Graves disease. Assembly of TCR beta libraries relied on iRepertoire HTBI primers together with Arm-PCR of CDR3 regions. TCRdb itself ran the multiplex PCR reads through MiXCR, one entry per CDR3 protein. The repertoire holds almost 450,000 distinct CDR3 sequences, with roughly 15% as singletons. On this clonotype: Its target is not known. This sequence may be a read error, since a much larger clone differs from it by one base.

Time point defined: newly diagnosed GD, antithyroid drugs for less than 3 months. The TCR library was prepared using RNA isolated from PBMCs. General study results and limits: Under persistent disease, TRBV28, TRBJ1-2 and TRBJ2-5 were used preferentially. Clonotypes that were public and shared totalled a few thousand in persistent patients versus 850 to 1,000 in new patients.

The CDR3 consists of 17 residues. Germline values: CDR1 MNHGY, CDR2 SAAAGT. The same data also went into a second study, on T cells in Graves' hyperthyroidism and ophthalmopathy.

The sequencing used peripheral blood mononuclear cells (PBMCs), collected at new diagnosis, from a patient treated with antithyroid drugs. V and J are TRBV6-8 and TRBJ1-5, with 7 bases matching TRBD1. This clonotype originated in a woman in her 30s with Graves disease. CDR3 residues: CASSYYGQAYSNQPQRF. The CDR3, as DNA: TGTGCCAGCAGTTACTACGGACAGGCGTATAGCAATCAGCCCCAGCGTTTT.